This TCR beta chain was observed in a study of spatial heterogeneity in lung cancer. Study results and caveats: Mutation tallies in tumors tracked expanded intratumoral alpha and beta TCR counts.

Time point of the sample: sample taken at primary tumor resection. This clonotype came up many times. The antigen is unknown. Within a library made for alpha chains, this beta chain is off target, and its count is uninformative. Each molecule of TCR cDNA was tagged with one unique molecular identifier. One entry per CDR3 protein, called by TCRdb with MiXCR from the 5' RACE reads. The repertoire holds fewer than 20,000 distinct CDR3 sequences, with about 6.1% as singletons. V lost 5 bases, J lost 0 bases, and 10 bases stayed unmatched. The CDR3 covers 17 residues. The V gene's germline CDR1 is SEHNR and CDR2 FQNEAQ (reference sequence).

Sequencing used lung tumor tissue, obtained at surgery. This sequence originates from a female donor with early-stage non-small cell lung cancer. The rearrangement uses TRBV7-9 and TRBJ2-1; TRBD2 aligns across 7 bases. The CDR3 DNA reads TGTGCCAGCAGCCCCGGCAGCGGGATGGGCTCCTACAATGAGCAGTTCTTC. Protein: CASSPGSGMGSYNEQFF.